A single sample gave rise to the 15 T cell receptor beta chains below, sequenced in a study of blood T cell repertoires in COVID-19. Method: immunoSEQ multiplex PCR; TCRdb's copy keeps in-frame clones and lacks some. Of 13,000 or so clones listed, roughly 90% were seen once; the top ten hold 51%. What was sequenced was peripheral blood. Every receptor here comes from an elderly man with acute or convalescent COVID-19.

The chain carries TRBV19 and TRBJ1-3, with TRBD1 as a possible D gene (5 bases). CDR1 is LNHDA and CDR2 is SQIVND in the germline V gene (reference sequence). Between the trimmed V and J ends, which lost 4 bases and 2 bases, there was a span of 9 bases. The length of the CDR3 is 14 residues. The CDR3 coding sequence is TGTGCCAGTAGTAACGGGGGAACTGGAAACACCATATATTTT. Amino acids: CASSNGGTGNTIYF. Combining the CDR3 with reference TRBV19 and TRBJ1-3 gives the whole variable domain DGGITQSPKYLFRKEGQNVTLSCEQNLNHDAMYWYRQDPGQGLRLIYYSQIVNDFQKGDIAEGYSVSREKKESFPLTVTSAQKNPTAFYLCASSNGGTGNTIYFGEGSWLTVV.

The chain is built from TRBV7-9 and TRBJ2-4; D remains ambiguous. This CDR3 spans 14 amino acids. Trimming cost V 1 base and J 1 base, with 5 bases left between them. The germline V gene has CDR1 SEHNR and CDR2 FQNEAQ (reference sequence). Written as DNA, the CDR3 is TGTGCCAGCAGCTTAGGACATGCCAAAAACATTCAGTACTTC. This codes for CASSLGHAKNIQYF.

V is TRBV21-1 and J is TRBJ1-2; TRBD1 is taken as the D call from the table, unchecked against the DNA. TRBV21-1 is deemed a pseudogene. The CDR3 covers 16 residues. The CDR3 protein is CASTLRDSKTRYGYTF. The CDR3 DNA reads TGTGCCAGCACACTCCGGGACAGCAAAACGAGGTATGGCTACACCTTC.

The J gene is TRBJ2-3, the V gene TRBV5-8; D might be TRBD2 (6 bases). Germline CDR1 reads SGHTS; CDR2 reads YDEGEE. This CDR3 is built from 16 residues. V dropped 0 bases and J dropped 1 base, with 12 bases sitting between them. The CDR3 bases are TGTGCCAGCAGCTTGGATCGGGTAGCGGGCACAGATACGCAGTATTTT. This sequence encodes CASSLDRVAGTDTQYF.

The chain joins TRBV18 to TRBJ2-7, with TRBD1 matching 8 bases. CDR3 length equals 12 residues. After removal of 6 bases from V and 6 bases from J, the junction contained 4 bases not matched to a gene. The germline V gene has CDR1 KGHSH and CDR2 LQKENI. The DNA of the CDR3 is TGTGCCAGCTCTCAGACAGGGGCCGAGCAGTACTTC. Translated: CASSQTGAEQYF.

The chain has TRBV3-1 (or the pseudogene TRBV3-2) and TRBJ1-2; D may be TRBD1 (5 bases). The CDR3 covers 14 residues. Trimming took 4 bases from V and 5 from J, leaving 14 bases between them. The germline CDR1 and CDR2 sequences are LGHDT and YNNKEL (reference sequence). The CDR3 sequence is CASSRGGGQYGYTF. The DNA for the CDR3 is TGTGCCAGCAGCCGGGGCGGGGGTCAATATGGCTACACCTTC.

This clone was detected only a few times. This chain connects TRBV5-1 to TRBJ2-7, with 9 bases identical to TRBD1. CDR1 is SGHRS, CDR2 YFSETQ, per germline. Unmatched junction bases numbered 7, after V lost 3 bases and J lost 6 bases. The CDR3 covers 14 residues. The CDR3 protein is CASSSGTGNVEQYF. CDR3 bases: TGCGCCAGCAGCTCCGGGACAGGGAACGTCGAGCAGTACTTC.

This chain uses TRBV10-3 with TRBJ2-7, with 12 positions matching TRBD1. J gave up 5 bases and V 10 bases, and 9 bases lay outside the gene matches. The CDR3 sequence is 14 residues long. Germline lookup yields CDR1 ENHRY and CDR2 SYGVKD. Written as DNA, the CDR3 is TGTGCCACGACATCCGGGACAGGGGGCAACGAGCAGTACTTC. Translated: CATTSGTGGNEQYF.

This clone was counted once. The V gene is TRBV6-1, the J gene TRBJ2-3, with D possibly TRBD1 on 6 matching bases. The germline V gene encodes CDR1 MNHNS and CDR2 SASEGT. CDR3 size: 16 residues. The ends were cut back, 2 bases at V and 3 bases at J, with 15 bases in the middle. CDR3 bases: TGTGCCAGCAGTGAACTAGGGGGAGTAGAGACAGATACGCAGTATTTT. This sequence encodes CASSELGGVETDTQYF.

This rearrangement joins TRBV6-5 to TRBJ1-2; tentative D call: TRBD1 (5 bases). The V gene's germline CDR1 is MNHEY and CDR2 SVGAGI. This CDR3 comprises 16 residues. Deletions cut 2 bases from V and 4 bases from J, with 17 bases between. The CDR3 sequence: CASSYTGGAQSYGYTF. Here the CDR3 DNA reads TGTGCCAGCAGTTACACCGGTGGGGCCCAATCCTATGGCTACACCTTC.

This clone is a singleton in its sample. The chain has TRBV6-5 and TRBJ2-1; D is undetermined. The CDR3 loop spans 14 amino acids. Per germline, CDR1 MNHEY and CDR2 SVGAGI. V dropped 2 bases and J dropped 9 bases, with 14 bases sitting between them. In nucleotides, the CDR3 is TGTGCCAGCAGTTACACGTACGAGCGCGGTGAGCAGTTCTTC. Protein: CASSYTYERGEQFF.

The chain recombines TRBV7-6 with TRBJ1-1, with D possibly matching TRBD1 (5 bases). The CDR3 covers 17 residues. Germline values: CDR1 SGHVS, CDR2 FNYEAQ. V lost 1 base and J 0 bases, leaving 15 bases between the germline ends. CDR3 coding DNA: TGTGCCAGCAGCTTAGAATCGGGGGGACCGATGAACACTGAAGCTTTCTTT. Translating gives CASSLESGGPMNTEAFF.

The chain couples TRBV5-1 to TRBJ2-3; D call uncertain. The germline V gene has CDR1 SGHRS and CDR2 YFSETQ. CDR3 length: 14 amino acids. Trimming pared 4 bases from V and 0 bases from J, leaving 9 bases between. CDR3 DNA sequence: TGCGCCAGCAGCCGCGGATCCAGCACAGATACGCAGTATTTT. It translates to CASSRGSSTDTQYF.

The gene calls are TRBV3-1 (or the pseudogene TRBV3-2) and TRBJ1-1, with 7 nucleotides matching TRBD1. The CDR3 runs to 17 residues. Germline V gene lookup returns CDR1 LGHDT and CDR2 YNNKEL (reference sequence). J was trimmed by 5 bases and V by 4 bases; bases with no gene match: 16. CDR3 residues: CASSPRQGEGETTEAFF. Written as DNA, the CDR3 is TGTGCCAGCAGCCCGAGACAGGGAGAGGGGGAAACGACTGAAGCTTTCTTT.

This chain links TRBV5-8 with TRBJ2-1, with 7 bases matching TRBD1. Germline-derived CDR1 and CDR2 are SGHTS and YDEGEE. V shed 0 bases and J 2 bases; nucleotides not matched to a gene: 2. The CDR3 is made up of 15 amino acids. DNA for the CDR3: TGTGCCAGCAGCTTGGACAGGGGAACCTACAATGAGCAGTTCTTC. Translated, it gives CASSLDRGTYNEQFF.